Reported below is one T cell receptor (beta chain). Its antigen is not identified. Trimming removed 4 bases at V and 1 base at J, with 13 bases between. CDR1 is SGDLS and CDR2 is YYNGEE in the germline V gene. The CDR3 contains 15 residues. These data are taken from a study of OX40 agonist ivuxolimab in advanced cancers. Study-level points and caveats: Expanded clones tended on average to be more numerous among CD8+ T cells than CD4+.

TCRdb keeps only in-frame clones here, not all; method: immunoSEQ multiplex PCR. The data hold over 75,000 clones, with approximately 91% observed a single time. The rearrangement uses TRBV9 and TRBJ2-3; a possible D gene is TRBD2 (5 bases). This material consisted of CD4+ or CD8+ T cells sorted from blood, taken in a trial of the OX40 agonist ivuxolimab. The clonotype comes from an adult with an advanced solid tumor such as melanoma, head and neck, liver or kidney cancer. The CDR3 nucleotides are TGTGCCAGCAGCCCAACGCGACTACGCACAGATACGCAGTATTTT. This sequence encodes CASSPTRLRTDTQYF.